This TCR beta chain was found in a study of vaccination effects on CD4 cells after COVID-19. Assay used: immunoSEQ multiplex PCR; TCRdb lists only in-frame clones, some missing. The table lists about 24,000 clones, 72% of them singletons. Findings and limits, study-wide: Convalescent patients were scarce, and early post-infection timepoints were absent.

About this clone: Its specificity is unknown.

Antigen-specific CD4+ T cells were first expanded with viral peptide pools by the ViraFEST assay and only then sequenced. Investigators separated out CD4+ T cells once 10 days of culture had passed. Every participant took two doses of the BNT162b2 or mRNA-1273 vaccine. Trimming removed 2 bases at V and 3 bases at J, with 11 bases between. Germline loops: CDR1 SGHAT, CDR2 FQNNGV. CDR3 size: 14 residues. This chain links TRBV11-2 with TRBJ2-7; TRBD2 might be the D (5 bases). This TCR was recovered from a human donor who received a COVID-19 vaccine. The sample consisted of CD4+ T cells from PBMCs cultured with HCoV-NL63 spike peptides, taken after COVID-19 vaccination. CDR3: CASSLLPSSYEQYF. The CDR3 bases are TGTGCCAGCAGCTTATTACCTAGCAGCTACGAGCAGTACTTC.